This T cell receptor (beta chain) appears in the sequencing data of a study of cytomegalovirus exposure and HLA in healthy donors. A note on this clone: What it binds is not known.

The study's findings and limits: Most TCR beta V segments were productive about 90% or about 30% of the time in an earlier analysis.

Every donor was a healthy person donating bone marrow. This CDR3 is built from 15 residues. The J segment lost 1 base and the V segment lost 4 bases, leaving 6 bases of the junction unmatched. From germline, CDR1 is SGHNT and CDR2 YYREEE (reference sequence). PCR involved 60 Vbeta and 13 Jbeta primers. Clones were sequenced by immunoSEQ multiplex PCR, and TCRdb holds only the in-frame ones, with some missing. Counted here are about 160,000 clones, around 74% occurring once; the ten biggest clones make up under 1.5%. Input material: PBMCs. The receptor comes from a woman aged 30 to 39 in good health and CMV-seronegative. The chain is built from TRBV5-4 and TRBJ2-7; 9 bases are shared with TRBD1. The CDR3 here is CASSSGDRDSYEQYF. DNA for the CDR3: TGTGCCAGCAGCAGCGGGGACAGGGATTCCTACGAGCAGTACTTC.